These 2 T cell receptor beta chains share one sample of origin, sequenced in a study of follicular helper T cells after annual influenza vaccination. Time point in this sample: 2015-2016 season, 7 days after influenza vaccination. Sequencing was performed with immunoSEQ multiplex PCR; in TCRdb, only in-frame clones are kept and a portion is missing. The sample consists of around 8,700 clones, around 83% of them appearing once. The specimen was CXCR5+ CD38- circulating T follicular helper cells from blood, collected 7 days after influenza vaccination. Sample subset: circulating Tfh, non-naive CD4+CXCR5+PD-1+ (ICOS+CD38+ or ICOS-CD38-). Receptors originate from an adult who received the influenza vaccine.

The V and J genes are TRBV6-5 and TRBJ2-5, with D perhaps given as TRBD1 or TRBD2 (5 bases each). Germline lookup yields CDR1 MNHEY and CDR2 SVGAGI. The CDR3 loop spans 13 amino acids. V lost 9 bases and J lost 7, with 18 bases in between. The CDR3 region is CASQGLARGTQYF. The DNA of the CDR3 is TGTGCCAGTCAGGGCCTCGCCCGGGGGACCCAGTACTTC.

The chain has TRBV10-3 and TRBJ1-2, with D hard to call. V gave up 3 bases and J gave up 0 bases, with 8 bases separating them. The CDR3 is made up of 14 amino acids. Germline V gives CDR1 ENHRY, CDR2 SYGVKD. The CDR3 loop is CAISDRISNYGYTF. CDR3 nucleotide sequence: TGTGCCATCAGTGACAGAATCTCTAACTATGGCTACACCTTC.